These T cell receptor beta chains were read from a single sample in a study of type 1 regulatory T cells. Their antigen targets remain unknown. TCRdb re-analysed the reads in MiXCR, keeping a single row per CDR3 protein. The sample carries 4,500 to 7,500 distinct CDR3 sequences, around a quarter recorded once. Sequenced input: cultured T cells, either the whole culture or a sorted T cell fraction (not recorded which). Receptors originate from a human donor in good health. The CDR3 runs from the conserved cysteine through the conserved F or W. Fields, in order: D gene, CDR3 length, V gene, clone size, J gene, CDR3 protein, CDR3 DNA. The D gene is left open where the match is weak. A clone size is listed for some rows: how often the clone was seen (once, few, many), or a class if it is expanded.

>TRBD2|14|TRBV5-1|-|TRBJ2-7
CASSVTSGLYEQYF
TGCGCCAGCAGCGTGACTAGCGGCCTCTACGAGCAGTACTTC
>-|13|TRBV7-9|medium-sized|TRBJ2-2
CASSLAGSGELFF
TGTGCCAGCAGCTTAGCGGGATCCGGGGAGCTGTTTTTT
>-|14|TRBV28|medium-sized|TRBJ1-2
CASSLSDSRNGYTF
TGTGCCAGCAGTTTGTCTGACAGTCGGAATGGCTACACCTTC
>-|12|TRBV7-9|-|TRBJ2-7
CASSSSGQSRYF
TGTGCCAGCAGCTCCTCGGGCCAATCCCGGTACTTC
>-|15|TRBV19|many|TRBJ1-5
CASSLKRGGKKPQHF
TGTGCCAGTAGTCTAAAAAGAGGGGGGAAGAAGCCCCAGCATTTT
>-|13|TRBV4-2|medium-sized|TRBJ1-1
CASSHGLYTEAFF
TGTGCCAGCAGCCATGGGCTGTACACTGAAGCTTTCTTT
>-|16|TRBV15|medium-sized|TRBJ1-2
CATSRDQTVERYGYTF
TGTGCCACCAGCAGAGATCAAACAGTTGAACGCTATGGCTACACCTTC
>TRBD2|14|TRBV9|medium-sized|TRBJ2-1
CASSVVAGVGEQFF
TGTGCCAGCAGCGTAGTGGCGGGAGTCGGTGAGCAGTTCTTC
>-|14|TRBV20-1|few|TRBJ1-4
CSARDPMGSEKLFF
TGCAGTGCTAGAGACCCGATGGGATCCGAAAAACTGTTTTTT
>TRBD2|16|TRBV20-1|many|TRBJ2-5
CSARDRISGRARTQYF
TGCAGTGCTAGAGATCGTATTAGCGGGAGGGCGAGGACCCAGTACTTC
>TRBD2|16|TRBV12-3/TRBV12-4|medium-sized|TRBJ2-1
CASSPASSGRGREQFF
TGTGCCAGCAGTCCAGCGTCCAGCGGGAGGGGCCGGGAGCAGTTCTTC
>TRBD1|15|TRBV5-1|medium-sized|TRBJ1-1
CASSLMGQKNTEAFF
TGCGCCAGCAGCTTGATGGGACAGAAGAACACTGAAGCTTTCTTT
>TRBD2|15|TRBV20-1|many|TRBJ2-1
CSAPGTSGRYNEQFF
TGCAGTGCTCCTGGCACTAGCGGGCGCTACAATGAGCAGTTCTTC
>TRBD2|20|TRBV11-2|medium-sized|TRBJ2-1
CASSYHLRLAGGSSYNEQFF
TGTGCCAGCAGCTATCATTTAAGACTAGCGGGAGGGAGCTCCTACAATGAGCAGTTCTTC
>TRBD2|15|TRBV12-3/TRBV12-4|many|TRBJ2-1
CASSFLAGGGNEQFF
TGTGCCAGCAGTTTTCTAGCGGGAGGGGGCAATGAGCAGTTCTTC
>TRBD1|13|TRBV5-1|medium-sized|TRBJ2-3
CASGTGSTDTQYF
TGCGCCAGCGGGACAGGGAGCACAGATACGCAGTATTTT
>TRBD2|16|TRBV24-1|-|TRBJ2-5
CASSLDSGAGQETQYF
TGTGCCAGCAGCTTAGATAGCGGGGCGGGCCAAGAGACCCAGTACTTC
>TRBD1|17|TRBV5-1|medium-sized|TRBJ1-5
CASSLGPGTGGGQPQHF
TGCGCCAGCAGCTTGGGCCCCGGGACAGGGGGCGGTCAGCCCCAGCATTTT
>TRBD2|15|TRBV6-5|many|TRBJ2-3
CASEAGLGGTDTQYF
TGTGCCAGTGAGGCGGGACTAGGAGGGACAGATACGCAGTATTTT
>TRBD2|14|TRBV29-1|-|TRBJ2-1
CSALGAGGLNEQFF
TGCAGCGCCCTAGGAGCGGGAGGTCTTAATGAGCAGTTCTTC
>-|15|TRBV5-1|medium-sized|TRBJ2-5
CASSLVPGEWETQYF
TGCGCCAGCAGCTTGGTACCGGGAGAATGGGAGACCCAGTACTTC
>-|14|TRBV7-7|-|TRBJ2-5
CASSLVGGGETQYF
TGTGCTAGCAGCTTAGTTGGAGGAGGAGAGACCCAGTACTTC
>TRBD2|16|TRBV27|many|TRBJ2-1
CASSSPRTSGSNEQFF
TGTGCCAGCAGTTCCCCGCGGACTAGCGGGAGCAATGAGCAGTTCTTC
>-|16|TRBV5-1|-|TRBJ2-5
CASRIGSVKGQETQYF
TGCGCCAGCAGGATTGGCTCGGTTAAGGGACAAGAGACCCAGTACTTC
>-|15|TRBV6-1|many|TRBJ1-2
CASSEGTTAGYGYTF
TGTGCCAGCAGTGAAGGGACAACCGCCGGGTATGGCTACACCTTC
>TRBD2|15|TRBV5-6|medium-sized|TRBJ2-1
CASTPGRGVYNEQFF
TGTGCCAGCACCCCTGGGAGGGGAGTCTACAATGAGCAGTTCTTC
>-|11|TRBV7-9|-|TRBJ2-1
CARSPFYEQFF
TGTGCCCGCAGCCCATTTTATGAGCAGTTCTTC
>-|16|TRBV5-1|-|TRBJ2-1
CASSSYIGGGDHEQFF
TGCGCCAGCAGCTCTTATATAGGGGGAGGGGACCATGAGCAGTTCTTC
>-|15|TRBV9|few|TRBJ2-2
CASRKTLANTGELFF
TGTGCCAGCAGAAAGACTCTCGCGAACACCGGGGAGCTGTTTTTT
>-|13|TRBV5-1|medium-sized|TRBJ1-2
CASRDVQGEGYTF
TGCGCCAGCCGCGACGTACAGGGTGAAGGCTACACCTTC
>TRBD1|14|TRBV6-1|-|TRBJ2-7
CASSADRVSYEQYF
TGTGCCAGCAGTGCAGACAGGGTTTCCTACGAGCAGTACTTC
>TRBD2|16|TRBV5-1|-|TRBJ2-2
CASSGRVSGNTGELFF
TGCGCCAGCAGCGGGAGGGTCAGCGGGAACACCGGGGAGCTGTTTTTT
>-|14|TRBV10-3|medium-sized|TRBJ1-2
CAISVDLTRGGYTF
TGTGCCATCAGTGTGGATTTAACGCGAGGAGGCTACACCTTC
>-|15|TRBV9|-|TRBJ1-4
CASSGPDATNEKLFF
TGTGCCAGCAGCGGACCGGATGCAACTAATGAAAAACTGTTTTTT
>-|14|TRBV12-3/TRBV12-4|medium-sized|TRBJ2-3
CASSLTTGTDTQYF
TGTGCCAGCAGTTTAACAACGGGGACAGATACGCAGTATTTT
>-|14|TRBV5-1|medium-sized|TRBJ2-7
CASSPGTNPYEQYF
TGCGCCAGCAGTCCCGGGACAAATCCCTACGAGCAGTACTTC
>-|14|TRBV4-3|many|TRBJ1-3
CASSQDPRGSTIYF
TGCGCCAGCAGCCAAGACCCCAGGGGTTCCACCATATATTTT
>-|15|TRBV24-1|medium-sized|TRBJ2-1
CATSETEVLLNEQFF
TGTGCCACCAGTGAGACGGAGGTCCTCCTCAATGAGCAGTTCTTC
>-|15|TRBV28|many|TRBJ2-2
CASSSFGSNTGELFF
TGTGCCAGCAGTTCCTTCGGGTCGAACACCGGGGAGCTGTTTTTT
>-|14|TRBV7-2|many|TRBJ2-3
CASSSPLRGDTQYF
TGTGCCAGCAGCTCCCCCTTAAGAGGAGATACGCAGTATTTT
>TRBD2|13|TRBV9|medium-sized|TRBJ2-7
CASSGTWGGEQYF
TGTGCCAGCAGCGGTACTTGGGGGGGCGAGCAGTACTTC
>-|14|TRBV7-2|medium-sized|TRBJ1-2
CASSQGRSVLGYTF
TGTGCCAGCAGCCAGGGTAGGAGTGTGCTTGGCTACACCTTC
>-|13|TRBV20-1|-|TRBJ1-2
CSAVGHRIYGYTF
TGCAGTGCGGTAGGACATCGGATCTATGGCTACACCTTC
>-|15|TRBV5-1|medium-sized|TRBJ2-1
CASSGGGGSYNEQFF
TGCGCCAGCAGCGGGGGAGGTGGATCCTACAATGAGCAGTTCTTC
>-|12|TRBV2|medium-sized|TRBJ2-5
CASSRGRETQYF
TGTGCCAGCAGCCGGGGTCGAGAGACCCAGTACTTC
>-|17|TRBV4-1|medium-sized|TRBJ2-1
CASSQIDMGFSYNEQFF
TGCGCCAGCAGCCAAATCGACATGGGGTTCTCCTACAATGAGCAGTTCTTC
>-|14|TRBV15|few|TRBJ2-3
CATSKGGNTDTQYF
TGTGCCACCAGCAAAGGGGGAAACACAGATACGCAGTATTTT
>-|14|TRBV7-2|medium-sized|TRBJ2-2
CASSFARNTGELFF
TGTGCCAGCAGCTTCGCGAGGAACACCGGGGAGCTGTTTTTT
>-|15|TRBV20-1|medium-sized|TRBJ2-3
CSAREIRLSTDTQYF
TGCAGTGCTAGAGAAATACGGCTGAGCACAGATACGCAGTATTTT
>-|14|TRBV5-1|-|TRBJ1-1
CASSLSVSNTEAFF
TGCGCCAGCAGCTTATCCGTGTCGAACACTGAAGCTTTCTTT
>-|14|TRBV18|-|TRBJ1-5
CASSPTGSNQPRHF
TGTGCCAGCTCACCCACAGGTTCAAATCAGCCCCGGCATTTT
>TRBD1|15|TRBV20-1|many|TRBJ2-5
CSATNPGTAKETQYF
TGCAGTGCAACAAACCCCGGGACAGCAAAAGAGACCCAGTACTTC
>-|15|TRBV5-1|many|TRBJ1-1
CASGMAPGVNTEAFF
TGCGCCAGTGGGATGGCCCCGGGAGTGAACACTGAAGCTTTCTTT
>-|14|TRBV20-1|medium-sized|TRBJ1-1
CSASWARTLAEAFF
TGCAGTGCTAGTTGGGCCAGGACGTTGGCTGAAGCTTTCTTT